A single sample is the source of the 29 T cell receptor beta chains below, sequenced in a study of cytomegalovirus exposure and HLA in healthy donors. Use of 60 Vbeta and 13 Jbeta primers characterized the PCR. Sequencing used immunoSEQ multiplex PCR; TCRdb keeps in-frame clones, though not all of them. The sample includes 110,000 or so clones, around 79% of them seen just once. The sample was PBMCs. The receptors here all came from a woman younger than 35 in good health and CMV-seronegative.

This clone was found once. The rearrangement links TRBV2 to TRBJ2-3, with 7 nucleotides matching TRBD2. V lost 8 bases and J lost 1; bases outside the gene matches: 0. This CDR3 contains 12 residues. Germline V CDR1 and CDR2: SNHLY, FYNNEI. The CDR3: CASGGGTDTQYF. The CDR3 bases are TGTGCCAGCGGGGGGGGCACAGATACGCAGTATTTT.

The V call is TRBV7-8, the J call TRBJ1-3, with a possible D match to TRBD1 (5 bases). Trimming cost V 3 bases and J 3 bases, with 6 bases left between them. Germline assignment: CDR1 SGHVS and CDR2 FQNEAQ. The CDR3 contains 13 residues. The CDR3 spells CASSFQGGNTIYF. As DNA, the CDR3 is TGTGCCAGCAGCTTTCAGGGTGGAAACACCATATATTTT.

The V and J genes are TRBV29-1 and TRBJ1-2; 9 bases line up with TRBD1. Germline CDR1 reads SQVTM; CDR2 reads ANQGSEA. The V gene end was trimmed by 7 bases and the J gene end by 2 bases; junction bases not matched to a gene: 8. The CDR3 is 14 amino acids. CDR3 amino acids: CSAPSGQGNYGYTF. The DNA for the CDR3 is TGCAGCGCCCCGTCTGGACAGGGGAACTATGGCTACACCTTC.

This sequence joins TRBV9 and TRBJ2-3; the match to TRBD2 covers 11 bases. Germline CDR1 reads SGDLS; CDR2 reads YYNGEE. V dropped 2 bases and J dropped 5; count of bases not matched to a gene: 10. This CDR3 region has 17 residues. The CDR3 coding sequence is TGTGCCAGCAGCGTCGGGGTAGCGGGGGGGCCTATAGATACGCAGTATTTT. The encoded protein is CASSVGVAGGPIDTQYF.

The J gene is TRBJ2-1, the V gene TRBV11-2; no definite D call. The CDR3 runs 11 residues. Germline V CDR1 and CDR2: SGHAT, FQNNGV. Trimming stripped 6 bases from V and 6 bases from J, with 6 bases between. The CDR3 coding sequence is TGTGCCAGCAGGTTCGGCAATGAGCAGTTCTTC. It translates to CASRFGNEQFF.

This CDR3 reads CASSYSGGYSPLHF. CDR3 DNA: TGTGCCAGCAGTTACTCGGGGGGTTACTCACCCCTCCACTTT. V is TRBV6-5 and J is TRBJ1-6, with D tentatively TRBD1 (5 bases). The V gene lost 0 bases and the J gene lost 10 bases, with 10 bases spanning the gap. The germline CDR1 and CDR2 sequences are MNHEY and SVGAGI. This CDR3 comprises 14 residues.

The CDR3 region is CASSQLAGQGVYEQYF. The CDR3, as DNA: TGTGCCAGCAGCCAATTAGCAGGACAGGGGGTCTACGAGCAGTACTTC. The rearrangement joins TRBV4-2 to TRBJ2-7, with TRBD1 matching 10 bases. The CDR3 is 16 residues long. J was trimmed by 3 bases and V by 2 bases; bases with no gene match: 7. Germline lookup yields CDR1 LGHNA and CDR2 YNFKEQ.

The rearrangement links TRBV9 to TRBJ1-3; D is perhaps TRBD1 (5 bases). Germline V gene lookup returns CDR1 SGDLS and CDR2 YYNGEE. Trimming pared 0 bases from V and 2 bases from J, leaving 12 bases between. This CDR3 is built from 16 residues. The CDR3 loop reads CASSVALDRPGNTIYF. In DNA form, the CDR3 reads TGTGCCAGCAGCGTAGCTCTCGACAGACCTGGAAACACCATATATTTT.

The chain couples TRBV5-1 to TRBJ1-2; D unclear. The CDR3 runs 15 residues. Trimming removed 1 base at V and 5 bases at J, with 15 bases between. Germline V CDR1 and CDR2: SGHRS, YFSETQ. The CDR3 protein is CASSLLWFRGYGYTF. For the CDR3, the DNA is TGCGCCAGCAGCTTGTTATGGTTCAGAGGGTATGGCTACACCTTC.

The chain uses TRBV6-6 and TRBJ1-2; 7 nucleotides line up with TRBD1. V lost 9 bases and J lost 0; bases outside the gene matches: 10. CDR1 MNHNY and CDR2 SVGAGI come from the germline V gene (reference sequence). This CDR3 is 15 amino acids long. CDR3 nucleotides: TGTGCCAGTTTCCGGGGACAGCCGGCTAACTATGGCTACACCTTC. Its translation: CASFRGQPANYGYTF.

This clone was seen a handful of times. The rearrangement uses TRBV4-2 and TRBJ2-1, with D unclear. The CDR3 is 12 amino acids. Germline lookup yields CDR1 LGHNA and CDR2 YNFKEQ. V was trimmed by 2 bases and J by 8 bases, leaving 7 bases between them. The chain's CDR3 is CASSQRVYEQFF. The CDR3 DNA reads TGTGCCAGCAGCCAACGGGTATATGAGCAGTTCTTC.

The chain is built from TRBV4-2 and TRBJ2-5; the D gene is possibly TRBD1 (6 bases). This CDR3 region has 17 residues. The V and J ends lost 0 bases and 0 bases respectively, with 14 bases between them. CDR1 is LGHNA, CDR2 YNFKEQ, per germline. CDR3 loop: CASSQDFTSGDQETQYF. CDR3 in DNA: TGTGCCAGCAGCCAAGATTTCACTTCAGGGGACCAAGAGACCCAGTACTTC.

V usage is TRBV27 and J usage is TRBJ2-1, with 8 bases that match TRBD2. The germline V gene has CDR1 MNHEY and CDR2 SMNVEV (reference sequence). The CDR3 length is 16 residues. The junction had 9 bases not matched to a gene; V was cut back by 2 bases and J by 6 bases. The DNA for the CDR3 is TGTGCCAGCAGTTTACTCCCCAGCGGGGGACTCAATGAGCAGTTCTTC. Translation gives CASSLLPSGGLNEQFF.

The rearrangement links TRBV4-3 to TRBJ2-1; no definite D call. The CDR3 has 15 amino acids. V dropped 0 bases and J dropped 4 bases, with 10 bases sitting between them. CDR1 is LGHNA and CDR2 is YSLEER in the germline V gene. CDR3 in amino acids: CASSQDNQDYNEQFF. The CDR3 nucleotides are TGCGCCAGCAGCCAAGATAACCAGGATTACAATGAGCAGTTCTTC.

The V gene is TRBV18, the J gene TRBJ2-5, with 8 bases matching TRBD1. V gave up 4 bases and J gave up 2 bases; unmatched junction bases: 6. The CDR3 is made up of 15 amino acids. Per the germline V gene, CDR1 is KGHSH and CDR2 is LQKENI. The CDR3 loop is CASSLTRQGQETQYF. The CDR3 DNA sequence: TGTGCCAGCTCACTCACTAGACAGGGGCAAGAGACCCAGTACTTC.

This clone was recorded once. V gene TRBV9 combines with J gene TRBJ2-1; 13 bases agree with TRBD2. Germline assignment: CDR1 SGDLS and CDR2 YYNGEE. J was trimmed by 6 bases and V by 4 bases; bases with no gene match: 7. This CDR3 has 16 amino acids. The CDR3 DNA reads TGTGCCAGCAGCCCTTACGGGACTAGCGGGACCAATGAGCAGTTCTTC. This sequence encodes CASSPYGTSGTNEQFF.

This clone was observed a few times. The V gene is TRBV5-1, the J gene TRBJ1-6; D might be TRBD1 (5 bases). The CDR3 consists of 14 residues. The germline CDR1 and CDR2 sequences are SGHRS and YFSETQ. Trimming stripped 7 bases from V and 5 bases from J, with 13 bases between. For the CDR3, the DNA is TGCGCCAGCTCGGGGGGAGTCCATAATTCACCCCTCCACTTT. Amino acid sequence: CASSGGVHNSPLHF. Supplemented by reference TRBV5-1 and TRBJ1-6, the full variable domain reads KAGVTQTPRYLIKTRGQQVTLSCSPISGHRSVSWYQQTPGQGLQFLFEYFSETQRNKGNFPGRFSGRQFSNSRSEMNVSTLELGDSALYLCASSGGVHNSPLHFGNGTRLTVT.

The chain uses TRBV5-8 and TRBJ2-1; D is ambiguous. CDR3 length: 10 amino acids. Germline V gene sequence: CDR1 SGHTS, CDR2 YDEGEE. Trimming removed 4 bases at V and 7 bases at J, with 3 bases between. The DNA for the CDR3 is TGTGCCAGCAGCCGTAATGAGCAGTTCTTC. Protein: CASSRNEQFF.

This rearrangement joins TRBV6-5 to TRBJ1-3; a possible D gene is TRBD1 (5 bases). This CDR3 is 15 amino acids long. With 0 bases removed from V and 4 bases from J, the gap between germline ends came to 10 bases. Per the germline V gene, CDR1 is MNHEY and CDR2 is SVGAGI. The CDR3 bases are TGTGCCAGCAGTTACTCGGAAGGGGTAGGAAACACCATATATTTT. Translated, it gives CASSYSEGVGNTIYF.

The chain recombines TRBV28 with TRBJ1-3, with D tentatively TRBD1 (6 bases). Trimming shortened V by 4 bases and J by 4 bases, and 14 bases separated the two germline ends. The germline CDR1 and CDR2 sequences are MDHEN and SYDVKM. The CDR3 consists of 15 residues. In DNA form, the CDR3 reads TGTGCCAGCAGTTCGGCCGGGACACGCGGAAACACCATATATTTT. Translation gives CASSSAGTRGNTIYF.

This chain connects TRBV6-4 to TRBJ1-1, with 11 nucleotides matching TRBD1. Germline V lookup: CDR1 MRHNA, CDR2 SNTAGT. The CDR3 contains 15 residues. The V segment lost 7 bases and the J segment 7 bases; nucleotides outside the gene matches: 11. The CDR3: CASTPGTGGNNEAFF. CDR3 coding DNA: TGTGCCAGCACCCCCGGGACAGGGGGAAATAATGAAGCTTTCTTT.

The chain links TRBV9 to TRBJ2-1; D gene uncertain. The V and J ends lost 0 bases and 7 bases respectively, with 8 bases between them. This CDR3 comprises 13 residues. Looked up from germline, CDR1 is SGDLS and CDR2 is YYNGEE. CDR3 loop: CASSVATGNEQFF. As DNA, the CDR3 is TGTGCCAGCAGCGTAGCTACCGGTAATGAGCAGTTCTTC.

This clone occurred a few times. The rearrangement joins TRBV19 to TRBJ2-7; the match to TRBD1 covers 7 bases. The V gene's germline CDR1 is LNHDA and CDR2 SQIVND (reference sequence). CDR3 length: 17 amino acids. With V trimmed by 3 bases and J by 7 bases, 18 bases remained unmatched. In DNA, the CDR3 is TGTGCCAGTAGTATCCTGCATTCAGGGGAAGGGGGCTATGAGCAGTACTTC. It translates to CASSILHSGEGGYEQYF.

The rearrangement uses TRBV19 and TRBJ1-5; perhaps TRBD1 as D (5 bases). CDR1 and CDR2 from the germline V gene are LNHDA and SQIVND (reference sequence). Trimming took 6 bases from V and 0 from J, leaving 12 bases between them. The CDR3 totals 15 residues. The chain's CDR3 is CASRAGEYSNQPQHF. CDR3 nucleotides: TGTGCCAGTAGGGCGGGGGAATATAGCAATCAGCCCCAGCATTTT.

V usage is TRBV5-1 and J usage is TRBJ2-1; 9 nucleotides agree with TRBD2. The CDR3 length is 15 residues. CDR1 and CDR2 (germline): SGHRS, YFSETQ. The V segment lost 0 bases and the J segment 5 bases; nucleotides outside the gene matches: 3. The CDR3, as DNA: TGCGCCAGCAGCTTGGTGTTAGCGGGGGACAATGAGCAGTTCTTC. The encoded protein is CASSLVLAGDNEQFF.

The chain joins TRBV5-1 to TRBJ1-1; maybe TRBD1 (5 bases). V gave up 3 bases and J gave up 1 base, with 7 bases separating them. Germline V CDR1 and CDR2: SGHRS, YFSETQ. The CDR3 loop spans 13 amino acids. CDR3 sequence: CASSWTRNTEAFF. The CDR3 nucleotides read TGCGCCAGCAGCTGGACAAGGAACACTGAAGCTTTCTTT.

V gene TRBV12-1 combines with J gene TRBJ2-1; the table's D call, TRBD1, has no DNA check behind it. TRBV12-1 is tagged as a pseudogene. The CDR3 loop spans 15 amino acids. The CDR3 DNA follows: TGTGCCAGCAGCTTTGCGAGGACAGGGGACTATGAGCAGTTCTTC. Its translation is CASSFARTGDYEQFF.

J is TRBJ2-1 and V is TRBV14; weak D call: TRBD1 (7 bases). The V end was cut by 4 bases, the J end by 3 bases, with 13 bases between. There are 15 residues in the CDR3. From germline, CDR1 is SGHDN and CDR2 FVKESK. CDR3 residues: CASSLEQGGYNEQFF. The CDR3 bases are TGTGCCAGCAGCCTCGAGCAGGGGGGCTACAATGAGCAGTTCTTC.

The chain links TRBV6-1 to TRBJ1-2; D possibly corresponds to TRBD1 (6 bases). The V gene lost 1 base and the J gene lost 5 bases, with 11 bases spanning the gap. The CDR3 sequence is 14 residues long. The germline V gene encodes CDR1 MNHNS and CDR2 SASEGT. The CDR3 spells CASSEGGGYYGYTF. The CDR3 coding sequence is TGTGCCAGCAGTGAAGGGGGGGGCTATTATGGCTACACCTTC.